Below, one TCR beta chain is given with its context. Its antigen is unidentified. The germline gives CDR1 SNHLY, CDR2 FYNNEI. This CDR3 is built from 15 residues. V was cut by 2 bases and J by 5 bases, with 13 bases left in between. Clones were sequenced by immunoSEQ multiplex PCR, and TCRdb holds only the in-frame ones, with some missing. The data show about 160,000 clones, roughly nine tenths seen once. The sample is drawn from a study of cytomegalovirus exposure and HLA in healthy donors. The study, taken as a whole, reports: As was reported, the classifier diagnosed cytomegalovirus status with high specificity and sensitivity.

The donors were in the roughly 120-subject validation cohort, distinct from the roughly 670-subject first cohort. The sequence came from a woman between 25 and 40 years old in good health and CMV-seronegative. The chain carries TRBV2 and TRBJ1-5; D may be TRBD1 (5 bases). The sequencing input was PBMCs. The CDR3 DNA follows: TGTGCCAGCAGTGAAAGAGGGGCAGGGTATCAGCCCCAGCATTTT. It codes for CASSERGAGYQPQHF.